These 28 T cell receptor beta chains were all obtained from the same sample, sequenced in a study of shared clonotypes between healthy human individuals. The protocol was immunoSEQ multiplex PCR, while the TCRdb copy is restricted to in-frame clones and leaves out a portion. The sample records 2 million to 2.5 million clones, approximately 94% being singletons. The sample consisted of naive CD4+ T cells sorted from blood. The subset: CD45RA+ positively selected. Source of these receptors: a man between 18 and 29 years old in good health.

The chain links TRBV7-9 to TRBJ2-1; the D is unclear. Trimming took 0 bases from V and 3 from J, leaving 9 bases between them. This CDR3 contains 15 residues. Per germline, CDR1 SEHNR and CDR2 FQNEAQ (reference sequence). The CDR3 sequence: CASSLAGADYNEQFF. CDR3 nucleotides: TGTGCCAGCAGCTTAGCTGGCGCTGACTACAATGAGCAGTTCTTC.

The chain combines TRBV19 with TRBJ2-2, with 13 positions matching TRBD2. Germline V gene data show CDR1 as LNHDA and CDR2 as SQIVND (reference sequence). CDR3 length: 18 residues. V shed 6 bases and J 0 bases; nucleotides not matched to a gene: 7. The chain's CDR3 is CASSRGLAGASNTGELFF. The DNA for the CDR3 is TGTGCCAGTAGCAGAGGACTAGCGGGGGCCTCGAACACCGGGGAGCTGTTTTTT.

Only one count was recorded for this clone. The chain joins TRBV7-2 to TRBJ1-2; TRBD1 matches at 7 bases. Germline V gives CDR1 SGHTA, CDR2 FQGNSA. V shed 5 bases and J 8 bases; nucleotides not matched to a gene: 14. CDR3 length: 15 amino acids. CDR3 bases: TGTGCCAGCAGCGGGCTAGGGGGCGCCTTTTTAGGCTACACCTTC. Encoded protein: CASSGLGGAFLGYTF.

This clone was found once. This rearrangement joins TRBV30 to TRBJ2-1, with TRBD2 identical over 10 bases. V was pared by 3 bases and J by 2 bases, with 4 bases of the junction left unmatched. The CDR3 is 15 amino acids. Germline V gene data show CDR1 as GTSNPN and CDR2 as SVGIG (reference sequence). The CDR3 DNA reads as TGTGCCTGGAGAAGTCTAGCGGGGGCCTACAATGAGCAGTTCTTC. Its protein product is CAWRSLAGAYNEQFF.

The rearrangement links TRBV10-3 to TRBJ2-3; either TRBD1 or TRBD2 may fit D (6 bases each). Between the trimmed V and J ends, which lost 4 bases and 1 base, there was a span of 12 bases. The CDR3 totals 15 residues. In germline, CDR1 is ENHRY, CDR2 SYGVKD. CDR3 bases: TGTGCCATCAGTGGGGGGGCTTTGGGCACAGATACGCAGTATTTT. It specifies CAISGGALGTDTQYF.

As for this clone: Other DNA sequences within the sample encode an identical CDR3. The V call is TRBV30, the J call TRBJ1-3; no firm D call. V gave up 0 bases and J gave up 2 bases, with 8 bases separating them. The length of the CDR3 is 14 residues. Germline V gene data show CDR1 as GTSNPN and CDR2 as SVGIG (reference sequence). CDR3 coding DNA: TGTGCCTGGAGTGTACGGCAAGCTGGAAACACCATATATTTT. Translating it yields CAWSVRQAGNTIYF.

CDR3 sequence reads: CASSPGLTAGTAYGYTF. DNA for the CDR3: TGTGCCAGCAGCCCGGGTCTCACGGCGGGGACAGCCTATGGCTACACCTTC. The rearrangement uses TRBV5-8 and TRBJ1-2, with 7 bases that match TRBD1. The CDR3 covers 17 residues. Looked up from germline, CDR1 is SGHTS and CDR2 is YDEGEE. V was clipped by 4 bases and J by 4 bases; unmatched bases: 16.

V and J are TRBV29-1 and TRBJ1-2; 12 bases are shared with TRBD1. The CDR3 is 14 residues long. Trimming took 1 base from V and 7 from J; bases not matched to a gene: 4. CDR1 and CDR2 from the germline V gene are SQVTM and ANQGSEA. The CDR3 spells CSVEGGDRGPGYTF. CDR3 coding DNA: TGCAGCGTTGAAGGAGGGGACAGGGGGCCTGGCTACACCTTC.

The chain joins TRBV5-1 to TRBJ1-4; tentatively, D is TRBD1 (6 bases). V was pared by 4 bases and J by 0 bases, with 13 bases between. CDR3 length equals 16 residues. CDR1 and CDR2 (germline): SGHRS, YFSETQ. The CDR3: CASSPTGQPTNEKLFF. CDR3 sequence (DNA): TGCGCCAGCAGCCCTACCGGACAGCCAACTAATGAAAAACTGTTTTTT.

The chain couples TRBV6-5 to TRBJ1-2, with D possibly matching TRBD1 (6 bases). V dropped 3 bases and J dropped 4 bases, with 12 bases sitting between them. The CDR3 consists of 14 residues. Germline CDR1 and CDR2: MNHEY and SVGAGI. CDR3 sequence (DNA): TGTGCCAGCAGTTATTCAGGGGCTTCCTATGGCTACACCTTC. Protein: CASSYSGASYGYTF.

V and J are TRBV7-6 and TRBJ1-6, with a tentative D call TRBD1 (6 bases). Trimming took off 5 bases at V and 3 bases at J, with 14 bases between the two ends. Germline V lookup: CDR1 SGHVS, CDR2 FNYEAQ. The CDR3 has 16 amino acids. In nucleotides, the CDR3 is TGTGCCAGCAGCCTTACGATCAGGGGCTATAATTCACCCCTCCACTTT. Translated, it gives CASSLTIRGYNSPLHF.

This chain joins TRBV2 and TRBJ1-2, with TRBD1 as a possible D gene (5 bases). The CDR3 sequence is 13 residues long. V dropped 5 bases and J dropped 4 bases, with 11 bases sitting between them. Germline assignment: CDR1 SNHLY and CDR2 FYNNEI. The CDR3 here is CASSRQKLYGYTF. CDR3 coding DNA: TGTGCCAGCAGTCGACAGAAGCTCTATGGCTACACCTTC. Drawing the rest from reference TRBV2 and TRBJ1-2, the complete variable domain is EPEVTQTPSHQVTQMGQEVILRCVPISNHLYFYWYRQILGQKVEFLVSFYNNEISEKSEIFDDQFSVERPDGSNFTLKIRSTKLEDSAMYFCASSRQKLYGYTFGSGTRLTVV.

The chain links TRBV28 to TRBJ1-1; D might be TRBD1 (6 bases). Per the germline V gene, CDR1 is MDHEN and CDR2 is SYDVKM. V shed 4 bases and J shed 7 bases, with 19 bases lying between them. CDR3 length: 15 residues. This chain's CDR3 is CASSSPGRGGYEAFF. For the CDR3, the DNA is TGTGCCAGCAGTTCCCCCGGCAGGGGAGGATATGAAGCTTTCTTT. The full variable domain, its missing parts supplied by reference TRBV28 and TRBJ1-1, is DVKVTQSSRYLVKRTGEKVFLECVQDMDHENMFWYRQDPGLGLRLIYFSYDVKMKEKGDIPEGYSVSREKKERFSLILESASTNQTSMYLCASSSPGRGGYEAFFGQGTRLTVV.

The chain has TRBV11-2 and TRBJ1-1; the match to TRBD1 covers 8 bases. This CDR3 has 16 amino acids. V shed 4 bases and J 3 bases; nucleotides not matched to a gene: 10. In germline, CDR1 is SGHAT, CDR2 FQNNGV. The CDR3 here is CASSSLGTGGDTEAFF. The CDR3 DNA follows: TGTGCCAGCAGCTCCCTGGGGACAGGCGGGGACACTGAAGCTTTCTTT.

The V gene is TRBV5-1, the J gene TRBJ1-1, with TRBD1 as a possible D gene (5 bases). The CDR3 is 15 amino acids. Germline CDR1 SGHRS, CDR2 YFSETQ. Trimming removed 4 bases at V and 3 bases at J, with 16 bases between. The CDR3 DNA is TGCGCCAGCAGCGCGGTAGCGGGGGGGTACACTGAAGCTTTCTTT. It encodes CASSAVAGGYTEAFF.

The rearrangement joins TRBV6-1 to TRBJ1-6, with a tentative D call TRBD1 (6 bases). Germline-derived CDR1 and CDR2 are MNHNS and SASEGT. V was pared by 1 base and J by 2 bases, with 12 bases between. The CDR3 has 17 amino acids. The CDR3 bases are TGTGCCAGCAGTGAAGGGGGAACAGGGACCTATAATTCACCCCTCCACTTT. It specifies CASSEGGTGTYNSPLHF.

The genes are TRBV6-1 and TRBJ2-3; no firm D call. V was clipped by 5 bases and J by 4 bases, with 10 bases between them. This CDR3 has 13 amino acids. Per germline, CDR1 MNHNS and CDR2 SASEGT. The CDR3 sequence is CASSSLGSDTQYF. The CDR3 DNA reads as TGTGCCAGCAGTTCCCTCGGGTCAGATACGCAGTATTTT.

The chain joins TRBV10-2 to TRBJ2-3; 8 positions match TRBD2. Trimming at V came to 8 bases and at J to 0 bases, leaving 4 bases not matched to a gene. The CDR3 runs 14 residues. Germline CDR1 and CDR2: WSHSY and SAAADI. CDR3 residues: CASFPSGSTDTQYF. The CDR3 DNA reads TGCGCCAGCTTTCCTAGCGGGAGCACAGATACGCAGTATTTT.

The chain recombines TRBV7-3 with TRBJ2-1, with 7 bases that match TRBD2. CDR3 size: 15 residues. V lost 3 bases to trimming and J lost 3 bases; unmatched junction nucleotides: 5. CDR1 and CDR2 (germline): SGHTA, FQGTGA. The CDR3 spells CASSFGLEVYNEQFF. For the CDR3, the DNA is TGTGCCAGCAGCTTTGGACTAGAGGTCTACAATGAGCAGTTCTTC. The full variable domain, in which reference TRBV7-3 and TRBJ2-1 provide the parts outside the CDR3, is GAGVSQTPSNKVTEKGKYVELRCDPISGHTALYWYRQSLGQGPEFLIYFQGTGAADDSGLPNDRFFAVRPEGSVSTLKIQRTERGDSAVYLCASSFGLEVYNEQFFGPGTRLTVL.

The J gene is TRBJ1-4, the V gene TRBV5-1; D unresolved. The V gene's germline CDR1 is SGHRS and CDR2 YFSETQ. Trimming removed 0 bases at V and 7 bases at J, with 10 bases between. CDR3 size: 14 residues. In DNA form, the CDR3 reads TGCGCCAGCAGCTTGGACAGTTTGGGTGAAAAACTGTTTTTT. Translating it yields CASSLDSLGEKLFF.

This rearrangement joins TRBV7-2 to TRBJ2-7, with 7 bases matching TRBD1. Germline loops: CDR1 SGHTA, CDR2 FQGNSA. V shed 5 bases and J 4 bases; nucleotides not matched to a gene: 5. The CDR3 totals 13 residues. For the CDR3, the DNA is TGTGCCAGCAGCCCACGACAGGGATACGAGCAGTACTTC. Translated, it gives CASSPRQGYEQYF.

J is TRBJ2-5 and V is TRBV6-1; maybe TRBD2 (6 bases). Trimming pared 8 bases from V and 5 bases from J, leaving 21 bases between. CDR3 length equals 15 residues. CDR1 and CDR2 (germline): MNHNS, SASEGT. The CDR3: CASLRRESLWETQYF. CDR3 sequence (DNA): TGTGCCAGCCTCCGACGGGAGTCCCTCTGGGAGACCCAGTACTTC.

J is TRBJ2-4 and V is TRBV4-1, with TRBD2 as a possible D gene (7 bases). The CDR3 runs 16 residues. Germline V lookup: CDR1 MGHRA, CDR2 YSYEKL. Trimming cost V 5 bases and J 0 bases, with 14 bases left between them. CDR3 amino acids: CASSTIGGLAKNIQYF. Written as DNA, the CDR3 is TGCGCCAGCAGCACTATCGGGGGGCTAGCCAAAAACATTCAGTACTTC.

This clone was recorded only once. The V gene is TRBV6-5, the J gene TRBJ1-4; 9 nucleotides agree with TRBD1. V was pared by 6 bases and J by 8 bases, with 10 bases of the junction left unmatched. CDR3 size: 15 residues. In germline, CDR1 is MNHEY, CDR2 SVGAGI. CDR3 bases: TGTGCCAGCAGGAAGGGACAGGGCATTCGGGAAAAACTGTTTTTT. Translated, it gives CASRKGQGIREKLFF.

As for this clone: Other DNA variants within this sample encode the same CDR3. The V call is TRBV7-9, the J call TRBJ1-1; D is uncertain. The V end was cut by 2 bases, the J end by 0 bases, with 4 bases between. From germline, CDR1 is SEHNR and CDR2 FQNEAQ (reference sequence). The CDR3 is 13 residues long. The CDR3 DNA reads TGTGCCAGCAGCTTACAGGTGAACACTGAAGCTTTCTTT. It codes for CASSLQVNTEAFF.

The chain links TRBV12-5 to TRBJ2-2; D gene unclear. The CDR3 contains 13 residues. Trimming removed 6 bases at V and 7 bases at J, with 12 bases between. CDR1 is LGHNT and CDR2 is FRNRAP in the germline V gene. CDR3 DNA sequence: TGTGCTAGTGGCCCGTGGCTTGGCGGGGAGCTGTTTTTT. Its translation is CASGPWLGGELFF.

This chain uses TRBV6-1 with TRBJ1-4; D possibly corresponds to TRBD1 (5 bases). The V end lost 7 bases, the J end lost 8 bases, and 17 bases lay between the germline ends. Looked up from germline, CDR1 is MNHNS and CDR2 is SASEGT. The CDR3 has 14 residues. This CDR3 reads CASMPGPRWEKLFF. The CDR3, as DNA: TGTGCCAGCATGCCGGGACCCCGGTGGGAAAAACTGTTTTTT.

This chain connects TRBV4-3 to TRBJ1-2; the D gene is possibly TRBD1 (5 bases). This CDR3 is built from 15 residues. Germline V gene sequence: CDR1 LGHNA, CDR2 YSLEER. V dropped 0 bases and J dropped 4 bases, with 12 bases sitting between them. This chain's CDR3 is CASSQERGAAYGYTF. The CDR3 DNA reads as TGCGCCAGCAGCCAAGAGAGGGGCGCAGCCTATGGCTACACCTTC.